One and the same sample provided the 22 T cell receptor beta chains below, sequenced in a study of blood T cell repertoires in COVID-19. Produced via immunoSEQ multiplex PCR; TCRdb's table is partial and in-frame only. The sample yields more than 350,000 clones, roughly 86% seen once. Sequencing was carried out using peripheral blood. The receptors originated from a woman aged 25 to 39 with COVID-19, enrolled during active disease.

A single count supports this clone. The chain has TRBV28 and TRBJ1-5, with TRBD1 matching 10 bases. Germline CDR1 and CDR2: MDHEN and SYDVKM. The CDR3 is 19 residues long. The V segment lost 4 bases and the J segment 6 bases; nucleotides outside the gene matches: 18. CDR3 protein: CASSSLLTGTGEGGQPQHF. The CDR3 DNA sequence: TGTGCCAGCAGTTCTCTACTTACCGGGACAGGGGAGGGTGGTCAGCCCCAGCATTTT.

The chain employs TRBV6-6 and TRBJ2-7, with TRBD2 matching over 13 bases. The germline CDR1 and CDR2 sequences are MNHNY and SVGAGI (reference sequence). This CDR3 has 16 amino acids. The V gene end was trimmed by 6 bases and the J gene end by 2 bases; junction bases not matched to a gene: 7. CDR3 DNA sequence: TGTGCCAGCAGCCAAACAACTAGCGGGAGGGCCTACGAGCAGTACTTC. Translation gives CASSQTTSGRAYEQYF.

The rearrangement joins TRBV5-1 to TRBJ2-5; D is possibly TRBD1 (5 bases). The V gene lost 4 bases and the J gene lost 1 base, with 14 bases spanning the gap. The germline V gene encodes CDR1 SGHRS and CDR2 YFSETQ. This CDR3 region has 15 residues. The DNA for the CDR3 is TGCGCCAGCAGCACGCTAAGGACACCCCAAGAGACCCAGTACTTC. This encodes CASSTLRTPQETQYF.

The rearrangement links TRBV2 to TRBJ2-6; possibly TRBD2 for D (5 bases). This CDR3 has 14 residues. V was clipped by 3 bases and J by 2 bases, with 5 bases between them. The V gene's germline CDR1 is SNHLY and CDR2 FYNNEI. The CDR3 nucleotides are TGTGCCAGCAGTGAGAGGGCTGGGGCCAACGTCCTGACTTTC. It translates to CASSERAGANVLTF.

The chain combines TRBV3-1 (or the pseudogene TRBV3-2) with TRBJ2-3; D is possibly TRBD2 (6 bases). Trimming left V 1 base short and J 4 bases short, with 15 bases between. From germline, CDR1 is LGHDT and CDR2 YNNKEL (reference sequence). The CDR3 extends over 16 amino acids. This CDR3 is CASSQVFAGSADTQYF. The DNA of the CDR3 is TGTGCCAGCAGCCAAGTGTTCGCGGGAAGTGCAGATACGCAGTATTTT.

This chain links TRBV7-2 with TRBJ2-5, with a tentative D call TRBD2 (5 bases). This CDR3 region has 14 residues. The V and J ends lost 4 bases and 4 bases respectively, with 13 bases between them. Germline CDR1 reads SGHTA; CDR2 reads FQGNSA. CDR3 region: CASSSPSSGETQYF. CDR3 in DNA: TGTGCCAGCAGCTCCCCTAGCTCCGGAGAGACCCAGTACTTC.

The rearrangement uses TRBV19 and TRBJ2-7, with D perhaps matching TRBD1 (7 bases). Trimming removed 5 bases at V and 6 bases at J, with 20 bases between. The CDR3 extends over 15 amino acids. CDR1 is LNHDA and CDR2 is SQIVND in the germline V gene (reference sequence). The CDR3 nucleotides are TGTGCCAGTAGTCTTACGGTGGAGGGGGCTGCCGAGCAGTACTTC. Its translation is CASSLTVEGAAEQYF.

The chain joins TRBV7-2 to TRBJ2-7, with D perhaps matching TRBD2 (6 bases). The length of the CDR3 is 14 residues. Germline-derived CDR1 and CDR2 are SGHTA and FQGNSA. The V and J ends lost 4 bases and 2 bases respectively, with 12 bases between them. CDR3 in DNA: TGTGCCAGCAGCTCCGGACTACGACCCTACGAGCAGTACTTC. The encoded protein is CASSSGLRPYEQYF.

The chain uses TRBV28 and TRBJ2-7; 10 bases are shared with TRBD2. CDR3 size: 16 residues. Losses at the gene ends were 6 bases for V and 7 bases for J; bases not matched to a gene: 15. The germline CDR1 and CDR2 sequences are MDHEN and SYDVKM. DNA of the CDR3: TGTGCCAGCAGGCTTCAAGCGGGAGGGCCCTCTGGTGAGCAGTACTTC. Its protein product is CASRLQAGGPSGEQYF.

V gene TRBV6-5 combines with J gene TRBJ1-6; D might be TRBD1 (6 bases). From germline, CDR1 is MNHEY and CDR2 SVGAGI. With 7 bases removed from V and 7 bases from J, the gap between germline ends came to 14 bases. The CDR3 contains 14 residues. CDR3 region: CASTTGNDNSPLHF. The DNA for the CDR3 is TGTGCCAGCACCACAGGGAACGACAATTCACCCCTCCACTTT.

The genes are TRBV30 and TRBJ1-2, with D tentatively TRBD1 (5 bases). The CDR3 spans 15 residues. From germline, CDR1 is GTSNPN and CDR2 SVGIG (reference sequence). V lost 0 bases to trimming and J lost 0 bases, with 11 bases between them. CDR3: CAWSVLKGPNYGYTF. The CDR3 region has the DNA TGTGCCTGGAGTGTCTTAAAGGGGCCTAACTATGGCTACACCTTC.

This clone came up once. CDR3 in amino acids: CASSLSFGRDYEQYF. The CDR3 DNA reads as TGTGCCAGCAGTTTGTCTTTCGGGAGAGATTACGAGCAGTACTTC. The V gene is TRBV27, the J gene TRBJ2-7; possibly TRBD2 for D (6 bases). V was trimmed by 3 bases and J by 4 bases, leaving 16 bases between them. The CDR3 totals 15 residues. Per germline, CDR1 MNHEY and CDR2 SMNVEV (reference sequence).

This clone was seen only once. The chain carries TRBV9 and TRBJ1-4, with D perhaps TRBD1 (5 bases). Germline values: CDR1 SGDLS, CDR2 YYNGEE. Trimming removed 4 bases from V and 1 base from J, with 8 bases in between. This CDR3 is 14 amino acids long. This CDR3 is CASSSGVTNEKLFF. The CDR3 DNA follows: TGTGCCAGCAGCTCGGGGGTAACTAATGAAAAACTGTTTTTT.

The chain has TRBV5-1 and TRBJ1-1; TRBD1 is a possible D gene (6 bases). V shed 2 bases and J shed 0 bases, with 14 bases lying between them. The CDR3 has 16 residues. Per the germline V gene, CDR1 is SGHRS and CDR2 is YFSETQ. As DNA, the CDR3 is TGCGCCAGCAGCTTTAGCGGGGGGCCTTTGAACACTGAAGCTTTCTTT. Its translation: CASSFSGGPLNTEAFF.

The chain uses TRBV5-1 and TRBJ2-7, with TRBD1 matching over 7 bases. The CDR3 sequence is 14 residues long. Per the germline V gene, CDR1 is SGHRS and CDR2 is YFSETQ. The trim removed 5 bases at V and 4 bases at J, leaving 9 bases unmatched. DNA of the CDR3: TGCGCCAGCAGATTAGGGACAGCTATTTACGAGCAGTACTTC. This encodes CASRLGTAIYEQYF.

In its sample, this clone was seen a few times. The chain couples TRBV5-4 to TRBJ2-7; D uncertain. The V gene lost 0 bases and the J gene lost 1 base, with 8 bases spanning the gap. The CDR3 runs 14 residues. CDR1 is SGHNT and CDR2 is YYREEE in the germline V gene (reference sequence). CDR3 nucleotides: TGTGCCAGCAGCTTGGAGAGGTTTTCCTACGAGCAGTACTTC. Encoded protein: CASSLERFSYEQYF.

The genes are TRBV5-6 and TRBJ2-1; 11 bases line up with TRBD2. The CDR3 extends over 16 amino acids. Per germline, CDR1 SGHDT and CDR2 YYEEEE. Trimming removed 0 bases from V and 8 bases from J; junction bases left unmatched: 7. The CDR3 reads CASSLVFSGRADEQFF. CDR3 DNA sequence: TGTGCCAGCAGCTTGGTCTTTAGCGGGAGGGCTGATGAGCAGTTCTTC.

The gene calls are TRBV15 and TRBJ1-3, with a weak D call TRBD1 (5 bases). The germline V and J ends were trimmed by 1 base and 7 bases, with 14 bases remaining between them. The germline V gene has CDR1 LNHNV and CDR2 YYDKDF (reference sequence). This CDR3 spans 15 amino acids. The CDR3 here is CATSRVLGQGNTIYF. Here the CDR3 DNA reads TGTGCCACCAGCAGAGTCCTAGGCCAGGGTAACACCATATATTTT.

This clone was recorded a few times. The chain combines TRBV4-1 with TRBJ2-3; weak D call: TRBD1 (5 bases). This CDR3 comprises 16 residues. V was pared by 2 bases and J by 4 bases, with 16 bases between. Germline CDR1 MGHRA, CDR2 YSYEKL. The CDR3, as DNA: TGCGCCAGCAGCCAATTAGTCCTAGGGGCCCCAGATACGCAGTATTTT. Translation gives CASSQLVLGAPDTQYF.

The chain couples TRBV6-2 or TRBV6-3 to TRBJ2-5; 13 bases are shared with TRBD2. This CDR3 has 17 residues. Looked up from germline, CDR1 is MNHEY and CDR2 is SVGEGT. V was pared by 5 bases and J by 2 bases, with 8 bases of the junction left unmatched. The CDR3 DNA reads as TGTGCCAGCAGTACGGGACTAGCGGGGAGTTTACAAGAGACCCAGTACTTC. Residues: CASSTGLAGSLQETQYF.

The V and J genes are TRBV19 and TRBJ1-5; TRBD1 aligns across 7 bases. CDR3 length: 15 residues. V lost 0 bases to trimming and J lost 9 bases; unmatched junction nucleotides: 8. The V gene's germline CDR1 is LNHDA and CDR2 SQIVND (reference sequence). CDR3 bases: TGTGCCAGTAGTATAGAACGGGACAGCATTATGCCCCAGCATTTT. Protein: CASSIERDSIMPQHF.

This chain uses TRBV30 with TRBJ1-1; D not resolved. V lost 4 bases, J lost 4 bases, and 7 bases lay in between. The CDR3 loop spans 11 amino acids. Germline assignment: CDR1 GTSNPN and CDR2 SVGIG (reference sequence). The CDR3 bases are TGTGCCTGGACCGGGATCACTGAAGCTTTCTTT. Protein product: CAWTGITEAFF. Drawing the rest from reference TRBV30 and TRBJ1-1, the complete variable domain is SQTIHQWPATLVQPVGSPLSLECTVEGTSNPNLYWYRQAAGRGLQLLFYSVGIGQISSEVPQNLSASRPQDRQFILSSKKLLLSDSGFYLCAWTGITEAFFGQGTRLTVV.